The 2 T cell receptor beta chains in this list originate from one sample, sequenced in a study of CXCR3-negative and CXCR3-positive naive CD8 T cells. Findings and limits, study-wide: Relative to CXCR3-negative naive cells, CXCR3-positive naive cells had more hydrophobic TRB CDR3s.

No antigen has been identified for these receptors. 5' RACE that incorporated UMI labels was used to prepare the TRB cDNA libraries. TCRdb reprocessed the 5' RACE reads; each CDR3 protein has one entry and no DNA is given. The table gives fewer than 8,000 distinct CDR3 sequences; the top ten clones make up over 1.5% of it. The source material was naive CXCR3+ CD8+ T cells from blood. Subset in this sample: CD45RO-CCR7+CD27+CD95- naive CD8+ T cells expressing CXCR3 (TNR3+). These receptors were taken from a human donor in good health. Some clones in this sample may be carry-over from other donors' samples.

This chain connects TRBV29-1 to TRBJ1-2; the TRBD1 assignment by TCRdb is unverifiable without DNA. Looked up from germline, CDR1 is SQVTM and CDR2 is ANQGSEA. This CDR3 has 13 residues. CDR3 protein: CSVRRGGVDGYTF. Drawing the rest from reference TRBV29-1 and TRBJ1-2, the complete variable domain is SAVISQKPSRDICQRGTSLTIQCQVDSQVTMMFWYRQQPGQSLTLIATANQGSEATYESGFVIDKFPISRPNLTFSTLTVSNMSPEDSSIYLCSVRRGGVDGYTFGSGTRLTVV.

CDR3 sequence reads: CASTDRGGEQYF. The chain is built from TRBV7-9 and TRBJ2-7; the TRBD1 assignment by TCRdb is unverifiable without DNA. Germline CDR1 is SEHNR and CDR2 is FQNEAQ (reference sequence). The CDR3 totals 12 residues.